This is a list of T cell receptor beta chains from one sample in a study of T cell repertoires in cytomegalovirus infection. MiXCR, run by TCRdb on the reads, gives a single entry per CDR3 protein. The table has some 300,000 distinct CDR3 sequences, about a tenth seen once. The sequenced sample consisted of PBMCs. The receptors originated from a human donor in good health (CMV status not recorded). Some clones in this sample may be carry-over from other donors' samples. CDR3s include the opening cysteine and the closing phenylalanine or tryptophan. Each record gives: CDR3 protein, V gene.

CASSRTLNTEAFF | TRBV11-1
CASSAEVAGVFLPNEQFF | TRBV7-6
CSVGTGVDQETQYF | TRBV29-1
CSAAAMNTEAFF | TRBV20-1
CASNIREGNSPLHF | TRBV2
CSVNRGINEQFF | TRBV29-1
CASSLGLAGNTIYF | TRBV7-7
CASSEWGRGVNTEAFF | TRBV25-1
CASSFPGSTDTQYF | TRBV7-2
CASSPMTSGAINTQYF | TRBV7-2
CASSLGTGDNEQFF | TRBV5-6
CASSHPPGGRKTQYF | TRBV4-1
CASTRGGATNEKLFF | TRBV7-9